The present T cell receptor (beta chain) was sequenced within a study of a mutant IDH1 vaccine in newly diagnosed glioma. Study conclusions and caveats: Pseudoprogression appeared independent of alterations in top peripheral clonotypes.

Trimming cost V 5 bases and J 0 bases; bases outside gene matches: 4. The CDR3 runs to 14 residues. Germline CDR1 and CDR2: LNHDA and SQIVND (reference sequence). Time point here: week 23, last vaccination. Vaccination comprised doses that each held 300 ug of mutant IDH1 20-mer peptide, plus topical imiquimod. There were new WHO grade 3 or 4 astrocytomas in the donors, and these were IDH1-mutant and ATRX-lost. Comments on this clone: Its antigen remains unknown.

Profiling relied on immunoSEQ multiplex PCR, and the TCRdb table lists in-frame clones only, not all of them. Altogether 20,000 to 25,000 clones are present, approximately 78% being singletons, with the ten largest covering less than 15%. The TCR was taken from a man younger than 40 with glioma. This material consisted of PBMCs, taken from a glioma patient whose treatment included an IDH1 peptide vaccine. The chain combines TRBV19 with TRBJ2-7; 7 positions agree with TRBD1. CDR3 amino acids: CASSPRTGSYEQYF. The CDR3 DNA sequence: TGTGCCAGTAGTCCTCGGACAGGCTCCTACGAGCAGTACTTC.